This T cell receptor beta chain derives from a study of T cell repertoires in cytomegalovirus infection. On the study more broadly: Public TCR beta signatures marked donors with CMV infection and the matching HLA. Study-level results: Cumulative frequency of public TCR beta families picked out carriers of CMV plus the relevant HLA. There were HLA-C-restricted CMV-specific TCR beta clonotypes dominating the ex vivo response.

The CDR3 runs to 11 residues. V lost 5 bases and J lost 8, with 6 bases in between. The germline CDR1 and CDR2 sequences are LNHDA and SQIVND (reference sequence). In TCRdb, the reads were re-called with MiXCR into one record per CDR3 protein. The sample carries 450,000 to 600,000 distinct CDR3 sequences, about two fifths recorded once. A word on this clonotype: Antigen: not known.

This chain joins TRBV19 and TRBJ2-2, with D uncertain. The sequence derives from a human donor in good health (CMV status not recorded). Some clones in this sample may be carry-over from other donors' samples. Sequencing was performed on cultured PBMCs, taken from culture after CMV antigen stimulation. Here the CDR3 DNA reads TGTGCCAGTAGTGCCATAGGGGAGCTGTTTTTT. Translation gives CASSAIGELFF.